The 27 T cell receptor beta chains given below trace back to one sample, sequenced in a study of T cell repertoires in aging, cancer and after chemotherapy. Rearranged V-D-J TRB sequences were amplified with a mixed TRB-A/B primer pool. In TCRdb, the multiplex PCR reads were re-called with MiXCR into one record per CDR3 protein. The sample shows about 11,000 distinct CDR3 sequences, about 42% of them seen only once. Peripheral blood genomic DNA, not sorted cells or RNA, was the template. Sequencing was carried out using blood. The receptors stem from a human donor in good health.

This rearrangement joins TRBV12-3 or TRBV12-4 to TRBJ2-7, with D unresolved. The V end was cut by 0 bases, the J end by 6 bases, with 12 bases between. The CDR3 covers 14 residues. This CDR3 is CASSLAGPRSEQYF. DNA of the CDR3: TGTGCCAGCAGTTTAGCAGGCCCGAGGAGCGAGCAGTACTTC.

The rearrangement joins TRBV7-2 to TRBJ1-1, with D perhaps matching TRBD1 (5 bases). Trimming left V 0 bases short and J 4 bases short, with 15 bases between. The CDR3 contains 16 residues. Germline CDR1 and CDR2: SGHTA and FQGNSA. CDR3 loop: CASSLAFGDGGTEAFF. The CDR3 DNA follows: TGTGCCAGCAGCTTAGCATTCGGGGACGGAGGCACTGAAGCTTTCTTT.

The chain carries TRBV28 and TRBJ1-1; D gene ambiguous. Germline V gene lookup returns CDR1 MDHEN and CDR2 SYDVKM. V dropped 1 base and J dropped 1 base, with 10 bases sitting between them. The CDR3 has 15 amino acids. This CDR3 is CASSLLGQENTEAFF. CDR3 bases: TGTGCCAGCAGTTTATTAGGTCAGGAGAACACTGAAGCTTTCTTT.

The chain carries TRBV7-2 and TRBJ2-4; D is ambiguous. Germline lookup yields CDR1 SGHTA and CDR2 FQGNSA. The CDR3 has 13 amino acids. Trimming pared 0 bases from V and 5 bases from J, leaving 5 bases between. CDR3 DNA sequence: TGTGCCAGCAGCTTAGCGCCGGAAAACATTCAGTACTTC. This codes for CASSLAPENIQYF.

Details on this clonotype: At one end the junction does not follow the germline gene, possibly because of a read error. The chain couples TRBV5-4 to TRBJ2-3; 8 nucleotides line up with TRBD1. CDR3 length equals 15 residues. Per germline, CDR1 SGHNT and CDR2 YYREEE (reference sequence). CDR3 sequence reads: CASSESTGVGDTQYF. For the CDR3, the DNA is TGCGCCAGCAGCGAATCGACAGGGGTGGGAGATACGCAGTATTTT.

This clonotype showed up just a few times. CDR3 region: CAWSGPWGTDTQYF. In DNA, the CDR3 is TGTGCCTGGTCAGGCCCATGGGGCACAGATACGCAGTATTTT. The chain employs TRBV30 and TRBJ2-3, with D uncertain. The CDR3 length is 14 residues. V lost 5 bases to trimming and J lost 1 base, with 13 bases between them. Germline values: CDR1 GTSNPN, CDR2 SVGIG (reference sequence). Complete variable domain (other parts from reference TRBV30 and TRBJ2-3): SQTIHQWPATLVQPVGSPLSLECTVEGTSNPNLYWYRQAAGRGLQLLFYSVGIGQISSEVPQNLSASRPQDRQFILSSKKLLLSDSGFYLCAWSGPWGTDTQYFGPGTRLTVL.

This clonotype was detected a few times. The chain employs TRBV4-3 and TRBJ2-3, with D possibly called TRBD1 or TRBD2 (5 bases each). CDR1 and CDR2 (germline): LGHNA, YSLEER. V was clipped by 1 base and J by 2 bases, with 7 bases between them. The CDR3 length is 14 residues. This CDR3 is CASSQGDLTDTQYF. CDR3 coding DNA: TGCGCCAGCAGCCAAGGGGACCTCACAGATACGCAGTATTTT.

This clonotype is judged medium-sized. CDR3 loop: CSALLRWDYGYTF. In nucleotides, the CDR3 is TGCAGCGCCTTGCTAAGATGGGACTATGGCTACACCTTC. This chain uses TRBV29-1 with TRBJ1-2, with D hard to call. V was shortened by 7 bases and J by 3 bases, with 15 bases between the two germline ends. This CDR3 has 13 amino acids. The germline V gene has CDR1 SQVTM and CDR2 ANQGSEA.

This chain links TRBV6-5 with TRBJ2-1, with D maybe TRBD2 (5 bases). The CDR3 length is 15 residues. The V end was cut by 1 base, the J end by 6 bases, with 13 bases between. Germline lookup yields CDR1 MNHEY and CDR2 SVGAGI. CDR3 loop: CASSYYPRDRNEQFF. Written as DNA, the CDR3 is TGTGCCAGCAGTTACTACCCCCGGGATCGCAATGAGCAGTTCTTC.

This clonotype has more than one count but fewer than ten. The CDR3 bases are TGCAGCGTTGAAGACCGTTTCGAGCAGTACTTC. Encoded protein: CSVEDRFEQYF. This chain connects TRBV29-1 to TRBJ2-7; D uncertain. This CDR3 has 11 residues. Germline V gives CDR1 SQVTM, CDR2 ANQGSEA. Trimming took off 0 bases at V and 6 bases at J, with 6 bases between the two ends.

This rearrangement joins TRBV20-1 to TRBJ2-5; 9 bases map to TRBD1. Per germline, CDR1 DFQATT and CDR2 SNEGSKA (reference sequence). This CDR3 is 15 amino acids long. V dropped 2 bases and J dropped 2; count of bases not matched to a gene: 6. This CDR3 is CSARYGQGYQETQYF. In nucleotides, the CDR3 is TGCAGTGCTAGATATGGACAGGGGTATCAAGAGACCCAGTACTTC.

There are a few counts of this clonotype. The genes are TRBV6-1 and TRBJ1-5, with D perhaps matching TRBD1 (5 bases). This CDR3 region has 14 residues. CDR1 is MNHNS, CDR2 SASEGT, per germline. Trimming took off 0 bases at V and 4 bases at J, with 7 bases between the two ends. The CDR3 region has the DNA TGTGCCAGCAGTGAAGCTTACAGGAATCAGCCCCAGCATTTT. It is translated as CASSEAYRNQPQHF.

The chain couples TRBV6-6 to TRBJ2-5; tentatively, D is TRBD1 or TRBD2 (5 bases each). Trimming left V 4 bases short and J 3 bases short, with 9 bases between. CDR1 and CDR2 (germline): MNHNY, SVGAGI (reference sequence). This CDR3 is 13 amino acids long. Here the CDR3 reads CASSLRGEETQYF. CDR3 coding DNA: TGTGCCAGCAGTTTGAGGGGAGAAGAGACCCAGTACTTC.

This chain connects TRBV28 to TRBJ2-5; D is unclear. Germline V gene lookup returns CDR1 MDHEN and CDR2 SYDVKM. Trimming removed 4 bases at V and 0 bases at J, with 6 bases between. The CDR3 consists of 13 residues. The CDR3 coding sequence is TGTGCCAGCAGTTGGCAGTACCAAGAGACCCAGTACTTC. Protein: CASSWQYQETQYF.

As DNA, the CDR3 is TGCGCCAGCAGCATCGCAGACTCCTACGAGCAGTACTTC. Its translation is CASSIADSYEQYF. J is TRBJ2-7 and V is TRBV4-3; D gene uncertain. The CDR3 contains 13 residues. Germline V gene sequence: CDR1 LGHNA, CDR2 YSLEER. V dropped 5 bases and J dropped 0 bases, with 8 bases sitting between them.

V is TRBV18 and J is TRBJ2-7, with 8 positions matching TRBD1. Germline assignment: CDR1 KGHSH and CDR2 LQKENI. The CDR3 is 15 amino acids. V was pared by 3 bases and J by 2 bases, with 6 bases of the junction left unmatched. The CDR3 DNA reads TGTGCCAGCTCACCTAACGGACAGGGAACCTACGAGCAGTACTTC. As protein: CASSPNGQGTYEQYF.

The chain links TRBV20-1 to TRBJ1-1; TRBD1 matches at 7 bases. CDR3 length equals 13 residues. Germline CDR1 DFQATT, CDR2 SNEGSKA (reference sequence). Germline trimming cut 0 bases from V and 6 bases from J; bases unmatched to any gene: 4. The CDR3 is CSAREDRVSEAFF. In nucleotides, the CDR3 is TGCAGTGCTAGAGAAGACAGGGTCTCTGAAGCTTTCTTT.

V is TRBV20-1 and J is TRBJ1-2, with 9 bases matching TRBD1. V lost 4 bases, J lost 1 base, and 16 bases stayed unmatched. Looked up from germline, CDR1 is DFQATT and CDR2 is SNEGSKA (reference sequence). The CDR3 has 18 amino acids. The CDR3 sequence is CSAIGTPTGGTFNYGYTF. The DNA of the CDR3 is TGCAGTGCTATAGGTACCCCAACAGGGGGCACATTTAACTATGGCTACACCTTC.

This clonotype occurred once. The CDR3 DNA reads TGTGCCAGCAGCGACAGCAGGGATAAAGGTTATGGCTACACCTTC. Translated: CASSDSRDKGYGYTF. The gene calls are TRBV28 and TRBJ1-2; tentatively, D is TRBD1 (5 bases). Germline CDR1 reads MDHEN; CDR2 reads SYDVKM. Trimming left V 6 bases short and J 5 bases short, with 19 bases between. This CDR3 has 15 amino acids.

This clonotype was detected a few times. The chain recombines TRBV10-3 with TRBJ1-1; D remains ambiguous. Trimming left V 8 bases short and J 0 bases short, with 7 bases between. This CDR3 contains 12 residues. CDR1 and CDR2 from the germline V gene are ENHRY and SYGVKD. CDR3 residues: CAIREVNTEAFF. As DNA, the CDR3 is TGTGCCATCCGGGAAGTGAACACTGAAGCTTTCTTT.

This rearrangement joins TRBV29-1 to TRBJ2-1, with TRBD2 matching over 9 bases. Germline V gene sequence: CDR1 SQVTM, CDR2 ANQGSEA. V shed 5 bases and J 9 bases; nucleotides not matched to a gene: 17. The CDR3 has 16 residues. Written as DNA, the CDR3 is TGCAGCGTTACACGTAAGGGTATAGCGGGAGCGGGTGAGCAGTTCTTC. Translated: CSVTRKGIAGAGEQFF.

The rearrangement joins TRBV6-5 to TRBJ2-7; D possibly matches TRBD1 or TRBD2 (5 bases each). With 5 bases removed from V and 5 bases from J, the gap between germline ends came to 16 bases. CDR3 length: 14 residues. Germline V CDR1 and CDR2: MNHEY, SVGAGI. The chain's CDR3 is CASSRDLQGDEQYF. The CDR3 bases are TGTGCCAGCAGTAGGGACCTCCAAGGGGACGAGCAGTACTTC.

This clonotype was counted a few times. Since the CDR3 does not end with the conserved phenylalanine or tryptophan, this likely comes from a read error. The limits of the CDR3 on the DNA are not certain, so only TCRdb's listed CDR3 is given. The chain employs TRBV28 and TRBJ1-5; the table calls TRBD1, which could not be checked here. The length of the CDR3 is 15 amino acids, counting both ends. Germline V CDR1 and CDR2: MDHEN, SYDVKM. This CDR3 is CASSPMDDRDELCWL.

This clonotype appeared a few times. The V call is TRBV7-2, the J call TRBJ1-5; D remains ambiguous. Trimming removed 6 bases at V and 8 bases at J, with 23 bases between. The CDR3 is made up of 16 amino acids. The germline V gene encodes CDR1 SGHTA and CDR2 FQGNSA. The CDR3 sequence: CASSLTGRRVSKPQHF. As DNA, the CDR3 is TGTGCCAGCAGTTTAACCGGGCGGAGGGTCAGTAAGCCCCAGCATTTT.

V and J are TRBV6-5 and TRBJ2-5; perhaps TRBD2 as D (6 bases). The CDR3 totals 11 residues. The germline V gene encodes CDR1 MNHEY and CDR2 SVGAGI. Trimming shortened V by 8 bases and J by 11 bases, and 15 bases separated the two germline ends. This CDR3 is CASRYQGGQYF. The CDR3 nucleotides read TGTGCCAGCCGGTATCAGGGAGGTCAGTACTTC.

The chain is built from TRBV28 and TRBJ2-1; unclear D gene. Germline CDR1 and CDR2: MDHEN and SYDVKM. The CDR3 runs to 11 residues. The ends were cut back, 6 bases at V and 6 bases at J, with 6 bases in the middle. The CDR3 nucleotides are TGTGCCAGCAGCCCGTCCAATGAGCAGTTCTTC. It codes for CASSPSNEQFF.

This clonotype was counted a few times. The V and J genes are TRBV5-1 and TRBJ1-3; no reliable D call. Trimming pared 6 bases from V and 0 bases from J, leaving 19 bases between. Germline assignment: CDR1 SGHRS and CDR2 YFSETQ. The CDR3 has 17 amino acids. CDR3 DNA: TGCGCCAGCACCTCGGGATTCACTACCAGCTCTGGAAACACCATATATTTT. As protein: CASTSGFTTSSGNTIYF.